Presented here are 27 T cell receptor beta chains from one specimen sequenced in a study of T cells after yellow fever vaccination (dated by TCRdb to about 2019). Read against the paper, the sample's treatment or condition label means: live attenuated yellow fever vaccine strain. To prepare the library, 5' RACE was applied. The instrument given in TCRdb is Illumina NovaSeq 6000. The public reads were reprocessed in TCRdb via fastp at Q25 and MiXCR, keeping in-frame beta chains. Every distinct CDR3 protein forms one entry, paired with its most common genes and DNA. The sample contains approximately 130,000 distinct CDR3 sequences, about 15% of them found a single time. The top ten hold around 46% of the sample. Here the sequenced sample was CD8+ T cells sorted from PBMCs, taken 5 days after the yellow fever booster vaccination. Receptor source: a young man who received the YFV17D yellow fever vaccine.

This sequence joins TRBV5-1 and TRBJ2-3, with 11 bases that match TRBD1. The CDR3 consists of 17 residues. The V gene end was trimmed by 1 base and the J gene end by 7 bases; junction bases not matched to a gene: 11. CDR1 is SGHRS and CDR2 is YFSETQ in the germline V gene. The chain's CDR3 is CASSLTTGTGGKHTQYF. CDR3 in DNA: TGCGCCAGCAGCTTGACTACGGGGACAGGGGGGAAACATACGCAGTATTTT.

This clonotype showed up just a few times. The CDR3 loop reads CASSLDAGLDSPLHF. The DNA of the CDR3 is TGTGCCAGCAGCTTAGATGCAGGGTTGGATTCACCCCTCCACTTT. J is TRBJ1-6 and V is TRBV7-6; tentative D call: TRBD1 (5 bases). The germline V gene has CDR1 SGHVS and CDR2 FNYEAQ. Trimming pared 1 base from V and 8 bases from J, leaving 12 bases between. The CDR3 is made up of 15 amino acids.

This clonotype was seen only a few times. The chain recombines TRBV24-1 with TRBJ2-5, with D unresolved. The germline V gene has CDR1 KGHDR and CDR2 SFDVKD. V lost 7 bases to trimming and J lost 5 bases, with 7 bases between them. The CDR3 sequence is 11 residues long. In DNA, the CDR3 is TGTGCCACCAGCCACCTGGAGACCCAGTACTTC. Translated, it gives CATSHLETQYF.

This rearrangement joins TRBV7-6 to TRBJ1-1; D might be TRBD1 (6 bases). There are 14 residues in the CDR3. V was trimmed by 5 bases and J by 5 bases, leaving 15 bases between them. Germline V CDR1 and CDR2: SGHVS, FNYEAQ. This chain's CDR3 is CASSLGGTSTEAFF. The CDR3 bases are TGTGCCAGCAGCCTAGGGGGAACGTCAACTGAAGCTTTCTTT.

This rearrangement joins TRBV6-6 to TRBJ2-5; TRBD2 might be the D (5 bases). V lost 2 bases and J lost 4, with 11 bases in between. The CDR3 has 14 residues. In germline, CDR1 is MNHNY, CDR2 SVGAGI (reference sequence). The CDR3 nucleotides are TGTGCCAGCAGTTACCGGGCTGGAGGAGAGACCCAGTACTTC. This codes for CASSYRAGGETQYF.

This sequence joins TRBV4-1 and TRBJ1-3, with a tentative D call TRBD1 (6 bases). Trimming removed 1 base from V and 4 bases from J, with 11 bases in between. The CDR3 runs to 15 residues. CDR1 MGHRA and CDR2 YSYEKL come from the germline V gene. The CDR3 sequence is CASSQVSGAGNTIYF. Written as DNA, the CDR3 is TGCGCCAGCAGCCAAGTATCGGGGGCCGGAAACACCATATATTTT.

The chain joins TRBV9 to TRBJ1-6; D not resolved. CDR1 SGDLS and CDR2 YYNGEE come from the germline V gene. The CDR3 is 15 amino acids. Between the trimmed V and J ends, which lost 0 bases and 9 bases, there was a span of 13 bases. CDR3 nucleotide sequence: TGTGCCAGCAGCGTAGGTGCCTCCGAGGGTTCACCCCTCCACTTT. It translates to CASSVGASEGSPLHF.

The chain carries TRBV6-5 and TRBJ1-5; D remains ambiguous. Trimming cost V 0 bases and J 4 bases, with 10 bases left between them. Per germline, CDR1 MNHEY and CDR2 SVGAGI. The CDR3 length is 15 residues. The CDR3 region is CASSYSERENQPQHF. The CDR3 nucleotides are TGTGCCAGCAGTTACTCGGAGAGAGAAAATCAGCCCCAGCATTTT.

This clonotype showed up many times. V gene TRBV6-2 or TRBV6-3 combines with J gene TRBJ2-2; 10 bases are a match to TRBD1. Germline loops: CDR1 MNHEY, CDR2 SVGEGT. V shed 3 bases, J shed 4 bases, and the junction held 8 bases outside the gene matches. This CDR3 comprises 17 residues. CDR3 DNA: TGTGCCAGCAGTTATCTAAGGACAGGGGGTACCACCGGGGAGCTGTTTTTT. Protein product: CASSYLRTGGTTGELFF.

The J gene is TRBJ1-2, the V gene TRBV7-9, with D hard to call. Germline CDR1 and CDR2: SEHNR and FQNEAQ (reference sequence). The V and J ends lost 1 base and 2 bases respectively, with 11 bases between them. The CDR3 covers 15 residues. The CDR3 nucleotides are TGTGCCAGCAGCTTAGTTGCGGGAGCCAACTATGGCTACACCTTC. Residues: CASSLVAGANYGYTF.

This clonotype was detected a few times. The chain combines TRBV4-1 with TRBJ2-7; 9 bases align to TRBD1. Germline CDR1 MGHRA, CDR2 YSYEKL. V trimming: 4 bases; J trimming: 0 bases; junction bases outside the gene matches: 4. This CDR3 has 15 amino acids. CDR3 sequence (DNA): TGCGCCAGCAGCCTAGACAGGGGGAGCTCCTACGAGCAGTACTTC. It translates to CASSLDRGSSYEQYF.

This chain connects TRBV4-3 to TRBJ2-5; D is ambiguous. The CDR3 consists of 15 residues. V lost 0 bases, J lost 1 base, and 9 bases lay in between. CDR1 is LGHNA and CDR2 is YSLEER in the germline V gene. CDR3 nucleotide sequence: TGCGCCAGCAGCCAAGATCAGGCAGTCCAAGAGACCCAGTACTTC. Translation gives CASSQDQAVQETQYF.

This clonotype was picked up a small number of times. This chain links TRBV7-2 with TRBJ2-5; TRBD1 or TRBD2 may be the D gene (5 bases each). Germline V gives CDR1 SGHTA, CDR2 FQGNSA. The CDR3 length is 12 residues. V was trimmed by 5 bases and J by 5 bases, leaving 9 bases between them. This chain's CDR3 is CASSPEGETQYF. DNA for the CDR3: TGTGCCAGCAGCCCTGAGGGGGAGACCCAGTACTTC.

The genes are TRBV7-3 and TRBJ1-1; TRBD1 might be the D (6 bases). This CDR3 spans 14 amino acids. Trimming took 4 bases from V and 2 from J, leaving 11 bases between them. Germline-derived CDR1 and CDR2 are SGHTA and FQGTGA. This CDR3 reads CASSSGQKNTEAFF. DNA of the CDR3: TGTGCCAGCAGCTCGGGACAAAAAAACACTGAAGCTTTCTTT. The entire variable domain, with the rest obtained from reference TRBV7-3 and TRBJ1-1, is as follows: GAGVSQTPSNKVTEKGKYVELRCDPISGHTALYWYRQSLGQGPEFLIYFQGTGAADDSGLPNDRFFAVRPEGSVSTLKIQRTERGDSAVYLCASSSGQKNTEAFFGQGTRLTVV.

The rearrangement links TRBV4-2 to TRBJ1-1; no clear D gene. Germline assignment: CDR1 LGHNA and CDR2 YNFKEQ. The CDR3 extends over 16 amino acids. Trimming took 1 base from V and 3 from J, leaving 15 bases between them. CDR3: CASSQAAGIGDTEAFF. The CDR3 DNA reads TGTGCCAGCAGCCAAGCTGCGGGGATTGGGGACACTGAAGCTTTCTTT.

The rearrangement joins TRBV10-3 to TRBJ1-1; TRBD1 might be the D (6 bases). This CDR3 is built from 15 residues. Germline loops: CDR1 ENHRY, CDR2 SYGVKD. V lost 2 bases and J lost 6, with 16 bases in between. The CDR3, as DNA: TGTGCCATCAGTGAGAGTTTGCAGGGGCCCGCTGAAGCTTTCTTT. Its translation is CAISESLQGPAEAFF.

Here the CDR3 reads CASSLGWGTGNTIYF. The CDR3 nucleotides read TGTGCCAGCAGCTTAGGTTGGGGTACTGGAAACACCATATATTTT. The rearrangement uses TRBV7-6 and TRBJ1-3; D ambiguous. V was trimmed by 1 base and J by 2 bases, leaving 9 bases between them. The germline CDR1 and CDR2 sequences are SGHVS and FNYEAQ. The length of the CDR3 is 15 residues.

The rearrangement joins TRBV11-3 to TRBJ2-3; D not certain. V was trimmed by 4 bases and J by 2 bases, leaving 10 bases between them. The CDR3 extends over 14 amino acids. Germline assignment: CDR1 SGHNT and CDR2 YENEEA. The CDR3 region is CASSSSTDTDTQYF. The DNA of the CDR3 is TGTGCCAGCAGCTCGTCGACTGACACAGATACGCAGTATTTT.

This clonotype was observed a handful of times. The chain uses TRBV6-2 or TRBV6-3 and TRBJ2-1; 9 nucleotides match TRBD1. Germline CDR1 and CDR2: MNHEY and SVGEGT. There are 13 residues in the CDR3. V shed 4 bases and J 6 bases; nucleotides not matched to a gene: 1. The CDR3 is CASSWTGVNEQFF. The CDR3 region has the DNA TGTGCCAGCAGTTGGACAGGGGTCAATGAGCAGTTCTTC.

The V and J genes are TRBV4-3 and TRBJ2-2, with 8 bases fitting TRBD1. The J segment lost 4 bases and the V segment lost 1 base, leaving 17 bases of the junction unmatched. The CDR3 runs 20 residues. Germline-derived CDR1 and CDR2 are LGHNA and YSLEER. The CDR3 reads CASSQGRGRGPEGVTGELFF. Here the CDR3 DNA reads TGCGCCAGCAGCCAAGGACGGGGCAGGGGGCCCGAAGGTGTCACCGGGGAGCTGTTTTTT.

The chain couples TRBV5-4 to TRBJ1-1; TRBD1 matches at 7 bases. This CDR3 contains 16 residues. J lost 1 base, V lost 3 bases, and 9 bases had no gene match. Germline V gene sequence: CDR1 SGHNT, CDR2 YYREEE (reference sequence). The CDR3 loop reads CASSWKQGRGNTEAFF. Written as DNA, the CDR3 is TGTGCCAGCAGCTGGAAACAGGGGCGCGGGAACACTGAAGCTTTCTTT.

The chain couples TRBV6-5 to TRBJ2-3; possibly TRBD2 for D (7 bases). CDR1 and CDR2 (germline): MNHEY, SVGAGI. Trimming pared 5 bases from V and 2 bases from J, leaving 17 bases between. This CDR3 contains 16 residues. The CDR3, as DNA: TGTGCCAGCAGTCCCCCCCGGGCGGGGGCCACAGATACGCAGTATTTT. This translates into CASSPPRAGATDTQYF.

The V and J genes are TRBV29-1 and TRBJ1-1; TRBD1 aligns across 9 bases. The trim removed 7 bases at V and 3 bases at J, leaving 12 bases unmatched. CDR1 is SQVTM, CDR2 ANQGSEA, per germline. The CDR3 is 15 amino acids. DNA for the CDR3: TGCAGCGCTCCGGGACAGGGTATTCTACACACTGAAGCTTTCTTT. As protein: CSAPGQGILHTEAFF. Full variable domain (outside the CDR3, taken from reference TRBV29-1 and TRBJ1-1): SAVISQKPSRDICQRGTSLTIQCQVDSQVTMMFWYRQQPGQSLTLIATANQGSEATYESGFVIDKFPISRPNLTFSTLTVSNMSPEDSSIYLCSAPGQGILHTEAFFGQGTRLTVV.

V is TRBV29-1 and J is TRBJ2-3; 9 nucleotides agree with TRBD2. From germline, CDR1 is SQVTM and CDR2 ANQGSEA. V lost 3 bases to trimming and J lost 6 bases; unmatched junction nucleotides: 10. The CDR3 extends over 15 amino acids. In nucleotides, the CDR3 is TGCAGCGTTGATGGGTTGCTAGCGGGGTTTGATACGCAGTATTTT. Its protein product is CSVDGLLAGFDTQYF.

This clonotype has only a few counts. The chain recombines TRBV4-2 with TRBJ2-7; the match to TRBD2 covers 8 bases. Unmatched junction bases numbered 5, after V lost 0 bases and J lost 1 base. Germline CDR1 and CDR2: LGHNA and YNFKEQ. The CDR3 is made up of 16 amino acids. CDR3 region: CASSQEAGGISYEQYF. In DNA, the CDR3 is TGTGCCAGCAGCCAAGAGGCGGGGGGAATTTCCTACGAGCAGTACTTC.

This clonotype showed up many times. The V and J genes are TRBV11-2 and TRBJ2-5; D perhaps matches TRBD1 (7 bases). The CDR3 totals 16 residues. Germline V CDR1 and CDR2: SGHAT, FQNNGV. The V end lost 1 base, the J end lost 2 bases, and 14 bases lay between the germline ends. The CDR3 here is CASSLVSTGTQETQYF. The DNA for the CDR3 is TGTGCCAGCAGCTTAGTCTCGACAGGGACTCAAGAGACCCAGTACTTC.

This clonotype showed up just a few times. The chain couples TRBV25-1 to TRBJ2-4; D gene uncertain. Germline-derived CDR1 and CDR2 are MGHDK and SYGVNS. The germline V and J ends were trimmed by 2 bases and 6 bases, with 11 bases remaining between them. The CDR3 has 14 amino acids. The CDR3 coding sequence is TGTGCCAGCAGTGAACTCGACGGAAGAAACATTCAGTACTTC. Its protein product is CASSELDGRNIQYF.